Here is one T cell receptor beta chain with its context. The sample belongs to a study of blood T cell repertoires in COVID-19. Study as a whole: Acute-phase and convalescent COVID-19 samples originated in the United States, Italy and Spain. T cells, B-cell-depleted T cells, or PBMCs provided the cDNA or gDNA that served as material.

Original methodology: Amplifying reference gene primers gave estimates of nucleated cell counts. Clones were read by immunoSEQ multiplex PCR, and TCRdb kept only the in-frame ones, dropping some. That table supplies the V and J calls and clone size; D and trimming were determined from the DNA. Found here are about 150,000 clones, about 88% of them singletons; the top ten hold 2.3%. Source material: peripheral blood. This receptor was obtained from a human donor in a cohort sampled during active COVID-19.

The CDR3 DNA sequence: TGTGCCAGCAGCGACGACAGGGCTCTATCCTATGGCTACACCTTC. Its protein product is CASSDDRALSYGYTF. The chain employs TRBV7-8 and TRBJ1-2; 7 bases agree with TRBD1. The CDR3 has 15 amino acids. Trimming cost V 5 bases and J 4 bases; bases outside gene matches: 10. Germline CDR1 and CDR2: SGHVS and FQNEAQ.